These T cell receptor beta chains were read from a single sample in a study of neoadjuvant anti-PD-1 for oral cavity cancer. TCRdb keeps only in-frame clones here, not all; method: immunoSEQ multiplex PCR. This sample has around 14,000 clones, with approximately 70% found just once. The specimen comprised PBMCs, sampled before nivolumab (anti-PD-1) treatment. These receptors all stem from a person between 40 and 80 years old with oral cavity squamous cell carcinoma. Both conserved end residues are part of each CDR3. The D gene is left open where the match is weak. Size is omitted from some rows. Given values are once, few, many or a class for expanded clones.

j_call clone_size v_call d_call cdr3_nt cdr3_aa
TRBJ2-2 - TRBV6-1 - TGTGCCAGTACTGAGGGAGTCACCGGGGAGCTGTTTTTT CASTEGVTGELFF
TRBJ2-5 - TRBV28 TRBD1 TGTGCCAGCAGCACAGGGGTGACCCAGTACTTC CASSTGVTQYF
TRBJ2-4 - TRBV4-1 - TGCGCCAGCAGCCAAGGCGCGTCCAGGGGGGTCATCAAAAACATTCAGTACTTC CASSQGASRGVIKNIQYF
TRBJ2-3 - TRBV9 TRBD2 TGTGCCAGCAGCGTATTAGGACTAGAGATAAGCACAGATACGCAGTATTTT CASSVLGLEISTDTQYF
TRBJ2-5 - TRBV5-4 - TGTGCCAGCAGCTTGGGGGGAACAACGGGTGGGGAGACCCAGTACTTC CASSLGGTTGGETQYF
TRBJ1-1 - TRBV5-1 - TGCGCCAGCAGCTTTCACGACAGTACCGGAGACACTGAAGCTTTCTTT CASSFHDSTGDTEAFF
TRBJ1-4 - TRBV2 TRBD1 TGTGCCAGCATGAATCCGGGACAGGGGGATATTGCAACTAATGAAAAACTGTTTTTT CASMNPGQGDIATNEKLFF
TRBJ1-6 - TRBV30 - TGTGCCTGGAGTTCGCCCAGCTTCAATTCACCCCTCCACTTT CAWSSPSFNSPLHF
TRBJ2-5 - TRBV4-1 - TGCGCCAGCAGCCAAGTACTAGTTTGGGAGACCCAGTACTTC CASSQVLVWETQYF
TRBJ2-3 - TRBV5-1 TRBD2 TGCGCCAGCAGCCCCACTAGCGGGGGGGCAGATACGCAGTATTTT CASSPTSGGADTQYF
TRBJ2-1 - TRBV2 TRBD2 TGTGCCAGCAGTGAAGATAGCGGGAGCTCCTACAATGAGCAGTTCTTC CASSEDSGSSYNEQFF
TRBJ1-5 few TRBV4-1 - TGCGCCAGCAGCCAGGCTACTTGGGACCGCCTTGATCAGCCCCAGCATTTT CASSQATWDRLDQPQHF
TRBJ1-5 - TRBV7-3 - TGTGCCAGCAGGTCGGGGCGCGGTAGACGCAATCAGCCCCAGCATTTT CASRSGRGRRNQPQHF
TRBJ1-5 - TRBV6-1 - TGTGCCAGCTTGGGGGGGGGTTCGGGACAGCCCCAGCATTTT CASLGGGSGQPQHF
TRBJ2-2 - TRBV30 - TGTGCCTGGACCATAGGGGGAAGGGAGCTGTTTTTT CAWTIGGRELFF
TRBJ2-3 - TRBV5-1 TRBD2 TGCGCCAGCAGCTCCGGGACTAGCGGGAGGATTCGAGATACGCAGTATTTT CASSSGTSGRIRDTQYF
TRBJ1-6 - TRBV7-2 - TGTGCCAGCAGCTTAGGGCCAGGGAGTTTCAGTTCACCCCTCCACTTT CASSLGPGSFSSPLHF
TRBJ1-1 - TRBV5-6 - TGTGCCAGCAGCTTGGTAGAGGCGTCTGAAGCTTTCTTT CASSLVEASEAFF
TRBJ2-3 - TRBV5-1 - TGCGCCAGCAGCCCGGGCCCAGGTAGCACAGATACGCAGTATTTT CASSPGPGSTDTQYF
TRBJ1-2 - TRBV5-1 TRBD1 TGCGCCAGCAGCTTGGGGCAGGGGGCTCGAGGCTACACCTTC CASSLGQGARGYTF